This T cell receptor beta chain was obtained from a study of control samples from healthy donors and cancer patients. This table comes from immunoSEQ multiplex PCR, and its TCRdb copy is limited to in-frame clones, with some not included. The sample consists of tens of thousands of clones, approximately 93% of them appearing once. Sequences were obtained from PBMCs. The sequence derives from a woman aged 40 to 50 with lung cancer.

In DNA form, the CDR3 reads TGTGCCAGCAGCTTAGGACAGGGGTTAGGCTACACCTTC. This sequence encodes CASSLGQGLGYTF. The chain uses TRBV5-6 and TRBJ1-2; 9 bases fit TRBD1. The ends lost 2 bases at V and 8 bases at J; junction bases unmatched: 4. Per the germline V gene, CDR1 is SGHDT and CDR2 is YYEEEE. The CDR3 length is 13 residues.